These 3 T cell receptor beta chains originate from one sample sequenced in a study of cytomegalovirus exposure and HLA in healthy donors. Here immunoSEQ multiplex PCR was the method, and the copy in TCRdb shows in-frame clones only, minus some. In the table there are fewer than 200,000 clones, roughly 90% of which are singletons. The sample taken for sequencing was PBMCs. The receptors originated from a woman aged 25 to 39 in good health and CMV-seronegative.

This clone was detected only a few times. This sequence joins TRBV6-6 and TRBJ1-2, with D maybe TRBD1 (6 bases). The germline gives CDR1 MNHNY, CDR2 SVGAGI (reference sequence). CDR3 size: 10 residues. V gave up 5 bases and J gave up 9 bases, with 7 bases separating them. CDR3 nucleotide sequence: TGTGCCAGCAGTCGGGACAGCTACACCTTC. Translated: CASSRDSYTF.

This chain joins TRBV29-1 and TRBJ2-7; 8 nucleotides match TRBD1. This CDR3 has 13 amino acids. Trimming at V came to 7 bases and at J to 2 bases, leaving 7 bases not matched to a gene. From germline, CDR1 is SQVTM and CDR2 ANQGSEA. The CDR3 DNA is TGCAGCGCCCGAAGGGGACAGGCCTACGAGCAGTACTTC. As protein: CSARRGQAYEQYF.

The chain carries TRBV10-3 and TRBJ1-2; 8 bases match TRBD1. Germline V gene lookup returns CDR1 ENHRY and CDR2 SYGVKD. This CDR3 is 15 amino acids long. Trimming took 4 bases from V and 8 from J; bases not matched to a gene: 12. The CDR3 sequence is CAISGDVTGVEGYTF. DNA for the CDR3: TGTGCCATCAGTGGGGACGTGACAGGGGTGGAAGGCTACACCTTC.